Reported below is one T cell receptor beta chain. Its antigen is still unknown. These data are taken from a study of cytomegalovirus exposure and HLA in healthy donors. Study-wide background: Ancestry clustering placed 70% to 85% of roughly 400 genotyped donors in the Caucasian-associated cluster. Study findings and constraints: Among the CMV-associated chains, a few were confirmed in vitro as specific for CMV antigens.

The PCR employed 60 Vbeta primers together with 13 Jbeta primers. Per the original data handling: In a later analysis, around 10 million of approximately 81 million unique beta chains occurred in at least two donors. The table came from immunoSEQ multiplex PCR; TCRdb's copy has only in-frame clones and leaves some out. That table supplies the V and J calls and clone size; D and trimming were determined from the DNA. The sample contains over 80,000 clones, 81% of which appear only once. With V trimmed by 0 bases and J by 7 bases, 3 bases remained unmatched. Germline V lookup: CDR1 SGHRS, CDR2 YFSETQ. The CDR3 is 14 amino acids.

The sequence was obtained from a man aged 35 to 55 in good health and CMV-seropositive. Material: PBMCs. The chain links TRBV5-1 to TRBJ2-1; 8 bases agree with TRBD2. This chain's CDR3 is CASSLAGGRNEQFF. The CDR3 nucleotides read TGCGCCAGCAGCTTGGCGGGGGGGAGGAATGAGCAGTTCTTC. The full variable domain, with the rest looked up from reference TRBV5-1 and TRBJ2-1, is KAGVTQTPRYLIKTRGQQVTLSCSPISGHRSVSWYQQTPGQGLQFLFEYFSETQRNKGNFPGRFSGRQFSNSRSEMNVSTLELGDSALYLCASSLAGGRNEQFFGPGTRLTVL.